One and the same sample provided the 17 T cell receptor beta chains below, sequenced in a study of T cells after yellow fever vaccination. TCRdb re-derived calls from the 5' RACE reads in MiXCR, one entry per CDR3 protein. The repertoire holds 610,000 or so distinct CDR3 sequences, with 9% to 15% as singletons. Sequenced material: PBMCs, taken on the day of the yellow fever booster vaccination. These receptors originate from a man aged 25-45 years who received the YFV17D yellow fever vaccine.

The chain has TRBV4-3 and TRBJ2-3, with 9 nucleotides matching TRBD2. Germline lookup yields CDR1 LGHNA and CDR2 YSLEER. This CDR3 is 13 amino acids long. J gave up 7 bases and V 4 bases, and 3 bases lay outside the gene matches. In nucleotides, the CDR3 is TGCGCCAGCAGCCGTAGCGGGAGCCATACGCAGTATTTT. Protein: CASSRSGSHTQYF.

CDR3 in DNA: TGTGCCAGCTCACCAAACGGTGAGACCCAGTACTTC. Translated: CASSPNGETQYF. The chain couples TRBV18 to TRBJ2-5; D gene ambiguous. Trimming took 2 bases from V and 5 from J, leaving 6 bases between them. In germline, CDR1 is KGHSH, CDR2 LQKENI. The CDR3 loop spans 12 amino acids.

The chain uses TRBV6-1 and TRBJ2-3; possible D gene TRBD1, 5 bases. In germline, CDR1 is MNHNS, CDR2 SASEGT. Trimming removed 6 bases from V and 4 bases from J, with 14 bases in between. There are 14 residues in the CDR3. The CDR3 sequence is CASRTDPGSDTQYF. The CDR3 DNA reads TGTGCCAGCAGAACCGACCCAGGGTCAGATACGCAGTATTTT.

The chain couples TRBV20-1 to TRBJ2-7, with 10 bases aligning to TRBD2. The CDR3 extends over 14 amino acids. The junction had 7 bases not matched to a gene; V was cut back by 1 base and J by 7 bases. Germline CDR1 DFQATT, CDR2 SNEGSKA (reference sequence). The CDR3 nucleotides are TGCAGTGCTAGAGTTGGACTAGCGGTACGGGAGCAGTACTTC. Protein: CSARVGLAVREQYF.

This clonotype came up a few times. The chain employs TRBV7-6 and TRBJ2-5, with 10 bases that match TRBD2. Losses at the gene ends were 5 bases for V and 5 bases for J; bases not matched to a gene: 11. Germline values: CDR1 SGHVS, CDR2 FNYEAQ. The CDR3 covers 16 residues. The CDR3 DNA sequence: TGTGCCAGCAGCATAGAGCCTAGCGGGAGAGGGGAGACCCAGTACTTC. It yields the protein CASSIEPSGRGETQYF.

The rearrangement links TRBV2 to TRBJ2-7; a possible D gene is TRBD1 (6 bases). CDR3 size: 14 residues. Germline loops: CDR1 SNHLY, CDR2 FYNNEI. The ends were cut back, 6 bases at V and 4 bases at J, with 16 bases in the middle. Here the CDR3 reads CASSENRDIYEQYF. The CDR3 DNA reads TGTGCCAGCAGCGAGAACCGGGACATATACGAGCAGTACTTC.

This clonotype showed up just a few times. This rearrangement joins TRBV4-2 to TRBJ2-5; D gene uncertain. Germline V gene data show CDR1 as LGHNA and CDR2 as YNFKEQ. Trimming took off 0 bases at V and 1 base at J, with 9 bases between the two ends. This CDR3 contains 15 residues. This chain's CDR3 is CASSQEFTFQETQYF. The DNA of the CDR3 is TGTGCCAGCAGCCAAGAATTTACGTTCCAAGAGACCCAGTACTTC.

The chain combines TRBV29-1 with TRBJ2-4; D is uncertain. The CDR3 extends over 13 amino acids. V was cut by 2 bases and J by 3 bases, with 8 bases left in between. The germline gives CDR1 SQVTM, CDR2 ANQGSEA. The CDR3, as DNA: TGCAGCGTTGAAAGGGTTAGCAAAAACATTCAGTACTTC. This translates into CSVERVSKNIQYF.

The table lists this clonotype with many counts. The V gene is TRBV7-2, the J gene TRBJ1-4, with D tentatively TRBD1 (6 bases). This CDR3 is built from 15 residues. The germline gives CDR1 SGHTA, CDR2 FQGNSA. The V and J ends lost 5 bases and 4 bases respectively, with 14 bases between them. The DNA for the CDR3 is TGTGCCAGCAGCCTACAGGGCAGTCATAATGAAAAACTGTTTTTT. It yields the protein CASSLQGSHNEKLFF.

This chain links TRBV5-1 with TRBJ2-3, with 9 bases lining up with TRBD2. CDR3 length equals 16 residues. The V segment lost 4 bases and the J segment 0 bases; nucleotides outside the gene matches: 6. Germline CDR1 SGHRS, CDR2 YFSETQ. The CDR3 here is CASSPRTSVSTDTQYF. CDR3 bases: TGCGCCAGCAGCCCCCGGACTAGCGTAAGCACAGATACGCAGTATTTT.

This chain links TRBV28 with TRBJ2-7; 7 bases map to TRBD2. The germline gives CDR1 MDHEN, CDR2 SYDVKM. The ends lost 5 bases at V and 2 bases at J; junction bases unmatched: 9. This CDR3 has 15 residues. The CDR3 loop reads CASSRTGTMAYEQYF. The CDR3 nucleotides read TGTGCCAGCAGTCGAACCGGGACTATGGCCTACGAGCAGTACTTC.

This clonotype was counted only a few times. The gene calls are TRBV6-5 and TRBJ2-7; TRBD2 might be the D (5 bases). Germline V gene data show CDR1 as MNHEY and CDR2 as SVGAGI. The CDR3 covers 12 residues. The V and J ends lost 2 bases and 6 bases respectively, with 8 bases between them. The CDR3 spells CASSYPRGEQYF. The CDR3 bases are TGTGCCAGCAGTTACCCCCGGGGCGAGCAGTACTTC.

The rearrangement joins TRBV5-6 to TRBJ2-6, with 9 bases lining up with TRBD1. CDR3 length: 16 amino acids. Germline-derived CDR1 and CDR2 are SGHDT and YYEEEE. V lost 4 bases and J lost 1; bases outside the gene matches: 3. The CDR3 bases are TGTGCCAGCAGCAAGGGACAGGGATCTGGGGCCAACGTCCTGACTTTC. This codes for CASSKGQGSGANVLTF.

This clonotype was recorded a few times. The DNA for the CDR3 is TGTGCCAGCACCTTACCGAACGATTGGGATACGCAGTATTTT. It yields the protein CASTLPNDWDTQYF. The chain joins TRBV5-6 to TRBJ2-3; D unresolved. The CDR3 is 14 residues long. The germline gives CDR1 SGHDT, CDR2 YYEEEE. V was trimmed by 6 bases and J by 6 bases, leaving 17 bases between them. The full variable domain, completed using reference TRBV5-6 and TRBJ2-3, is DAGVTQSPTHLIKTRGQQVTLRCSPKSGHDTVSWYQQALGQGPQFIFQYYEEEERQRGNFPDRFSGHQFPNYSSELNVNALLLGDSALYLCASTLPNDWDTQYFGPGTRLTVL.

This clonotype showed up many times. The chain has TRBV7-2 and TRBJ2-5; TRBD1 might be the D (6 bases). Per germline, CDR1 SGHTA and CDR2 FQGNSA. Deletions cut 5 bases from V and 4 bases from J, with 14 bases between. This CDR3 comprises 14 residues. The DNA of the CDR3 is TGTGCCAGCAGCCCCAGAACAGGGCGAGAGACCCAGTACTTC. As protein: CASSPRTGRETQYF.

This clonotype showed up just a few times. V usage is TRBV6-2 or TRBV6-3 and J usage is TRBJ2-7; D might be TRBD2 (6 bases). The V gene's germline CDR1 is MNHEY and CDR2 SVGEGT. This CDR3 is 15 amino acids long. Trimming removed 0 bases from V and 4 bases from J, with 13 bases in between. This chain's CDR3 is CASSYSPGAPYEQYF. Here the CDR3 DNA reads TGTGCCAGCAGTTACTCGCCGGGAGCACCTTACGAGCAGTACTTC.

This chain uses TRBV7-3 with TRBJ2-3, with 9 bases aligning to TRBD1. This CDR3 has 16 residues. From germline, CDR1 is SGHTA and CDR2 FQGTGA. V trimming: 4 bases; J trimming: 3 bases; junction bases outside the gene matches: 8. CDR3 in DNA: TGTGCCAGCAGCTACCTCCCCGGGACAGGGACAGATACGCAGTATTTT. Protein: CASSYLPGTGTDTQYF. Drawing the rest from reference TRBV7-3 and TRBJ2-3, the complete variable domain is GAGVSQTPSNKVTEKGKYVELRCDPISGHTALYWYRQSLGQGPEFLIYFQGTGAADDSGLPNDRFFAVRPEGSVSTLKIQRTERGDSAVYLCASSYLPGTGTDTQYFGPGTRLTVL.